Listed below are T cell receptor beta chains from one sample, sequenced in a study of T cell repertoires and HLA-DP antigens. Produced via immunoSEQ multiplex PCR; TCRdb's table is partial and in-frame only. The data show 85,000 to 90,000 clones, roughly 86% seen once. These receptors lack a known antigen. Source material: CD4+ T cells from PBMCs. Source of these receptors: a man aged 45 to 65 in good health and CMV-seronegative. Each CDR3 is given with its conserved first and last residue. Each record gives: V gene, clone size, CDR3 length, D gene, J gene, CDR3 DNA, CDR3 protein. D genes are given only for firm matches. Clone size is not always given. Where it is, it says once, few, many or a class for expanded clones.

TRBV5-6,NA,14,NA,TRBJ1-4,TGTGCCAGCAGCCACAGGGTAGGGAGTGAAAAACTGTTTTTT,CASSHRVGSEKLFF
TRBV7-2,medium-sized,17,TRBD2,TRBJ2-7,TGTGCCAGCAGCCTCATCCGGGGACTAGCGGATCCCTACGAGCAGTACTTC,CASSLIRGLADPYEQYF
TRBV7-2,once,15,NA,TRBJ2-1,TGTGCCAGCAGCTTAGCAAAGACTCCCTACAATGAGCAGTTCTTC,CASSLAKTPYNEQFF
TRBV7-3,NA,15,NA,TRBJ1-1,TGTGCCAGCAGCTTAACGAACGCGGTGAACACTGAAGCTTTCTTT,CASSLTNAVNTEAFF
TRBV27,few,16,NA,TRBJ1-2,TGTGCCAGCAGTTTTTTAGGGAAGCTAACCCTCTATGGCTACACCTTC,CASSFLGKLTLYGYTF
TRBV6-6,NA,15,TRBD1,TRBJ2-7,TGTGCCAGCAGCCCGAGGACAGGGGACTGGGAGAGGCAGTACTTC,CASSPRTGDWERQYF
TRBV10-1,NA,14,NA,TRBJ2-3,TGCGCCAGCAGTGAGTCAGGGGGGCTGGATACGCAGTATTTT,CASSESGGLDTQYF
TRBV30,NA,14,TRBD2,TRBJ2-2,TGTGCCGGAAACGGGGGGACCGTCACCGGGGAGCTGTTTTTT,CAGNGGTVTGELFF
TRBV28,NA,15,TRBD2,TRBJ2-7,TGTGCCAGCAGGCTACCGGGACTAGCGTCCGACGAGCAGTACTTC,CASRLPGLASDEQYF
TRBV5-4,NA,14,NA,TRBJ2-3,TGTGCCAGCAGTCACGGTGCTAGCACAGATACGCAGTATTTT,CASSHGASTDTQYF
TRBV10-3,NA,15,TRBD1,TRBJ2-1,TGTGCCATCAGAGAAGACAGGGGCCCCTACAATGAGCAGTTCTTC,CAIREDRGPYNEQFF
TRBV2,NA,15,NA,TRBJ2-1,TGTGCCAGCAGTGATCGGCGGAGCTCCTACAATGAGCAGTTCTTC,CASSDRRSSYNEQFF
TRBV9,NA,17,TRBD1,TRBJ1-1,TGTGCCAGCAGCGTAGCTCTCAGGACAGGACAGGGGACTGAAGCTTTCTTT,CASSVALRTGQGTEAFF
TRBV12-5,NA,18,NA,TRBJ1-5,TGTGCTAGTGGTTTTGGTAGGAGTAGGGGAGCAAGCAATCAGCCCCAGCATTTT,CASGFGRSRGASNQPQHF
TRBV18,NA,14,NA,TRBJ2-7,TGTGCCAGCTCACCACGGTCAGGGGTCTACGAGCAGTACTTC,CASSPRSGVYEQYF
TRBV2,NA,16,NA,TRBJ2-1,TGTGCCAGCAGTGCCCCGACTAGATTCTACAATAATGAGCAGTTCTTC,CASSAPTRFYNNEQFF